What follows describes a single T cell receptor (beta chain). Its target is not known. The PCR employed 60 Vbeta primers together with 13 Jbeta primers. TCRdb's copy holds only in-frame clones and misses some; the assay was immunoSEQ multiplex PCR. Of about 140,000 clones listed, just under 85% were seen once; the top ten hold less than 2%. Germline values: CDR1 MNHEY, CDR2 SVGAGI. The CDR3 is made up of 14 amino acids. Trimming shortened V by 6 bases and J by 0 bases, and 11 bases separated the two germline ends. The data were taken from a study of cytomegalovirus exposure and HLA in healthy donors. General study findings and limits: Researchers reported in a later analysis that common viral pathogens appeared linked to several top clusters. In a later analysis, DRB1 alleles had the most associated TCRs; HLA-C alleles the fewest.

Sequencing was performed on PBMCs. The clonotype was recovered from a middle-aged woman in good health and CMV-seronegative. The chain carries TRBV6-5 and TRBJ1-1; possibly TRBD1 for D (5 bases). Here the CDR3 reads CASSPQTVNTEAFF. The CDR3 DNA follows: TGTGCCAGCAGCCCACAGACAGTGAACACTGAAGCTTTCTTT.